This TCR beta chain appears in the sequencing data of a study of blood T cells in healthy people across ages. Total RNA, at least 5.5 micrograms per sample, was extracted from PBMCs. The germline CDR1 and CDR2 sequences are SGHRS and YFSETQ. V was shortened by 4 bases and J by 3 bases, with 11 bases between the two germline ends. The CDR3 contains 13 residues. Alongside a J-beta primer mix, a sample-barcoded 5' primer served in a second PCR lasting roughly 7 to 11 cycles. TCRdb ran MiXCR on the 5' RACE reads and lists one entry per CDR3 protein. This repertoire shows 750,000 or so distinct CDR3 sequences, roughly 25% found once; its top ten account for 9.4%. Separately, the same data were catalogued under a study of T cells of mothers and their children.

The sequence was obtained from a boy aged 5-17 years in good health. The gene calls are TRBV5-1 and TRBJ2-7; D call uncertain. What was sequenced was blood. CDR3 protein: CASSHGNLYEQYF. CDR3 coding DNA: TGCGCCAGCAGCCACGGAAACCTCTACGAGCAGTACTTC.